The 28 T cell receptor beta chains in this list originate from one sample, sequenced in a study of blood T cell repertoires in COVID-19. The method was immunoSEQ multiplex PCR; TCRdb's version includes in-frame clones alone and lacks a portion of them. Of about 64,000 clones listed, about nine tenths are singletons. Sequences were obtained from peripheral blood. The receptor set was obtained from a woman older than 75 with active COVID-19.

The chain employs TRBV4-1 and TRBJ2-7, with TRBD1 matching over 8 bases. Germline V lookup: CDR1 MGHRA, CDR2 YSYEKL. Germline trimming cut 0 bases from V and 3 bases from J; bases unmatched to any gene: 4. The CDR3 has 15 amino acids. The CDR3 coding sequence is TGCGCCAGCAGCCAAGAAGGGACAGGCTTCTACGAGCAGTACGTC. Translating gives CASSQEGTGFYEQYV.

This rearrangement joins TRBV5-1 to TRBJ1-2, with no clear D. The CDR3 contains 12 residues. V was cut by 4 bases and J by 13 bases, with 17 bases left in between. From germline, CDR1 is SGHRS and CDR2 YFSETQ. The chain's CDR3 is CASSQGGAAATF. The CDR3 region has the DNA TGCGCCAGCAGCCAAGGTGGCGCGGCGGCCACCTTC. Full variable domain (outside the CDR3, taken from reference TRBV5-1 and TRBJ1-2): KAGVTQTPRYLIKTRGQQVTLSCSPISGHRSVSWYQQTPGQGLQFLFEYFSETQRNKGNFPGRFSGRQFSNSRSEMNVSTLELGDSALYLCASSQGGAAATFGSGTRLTVV.

This clone has only one observation. The chain has TRBV5-6 and TRBJ2-2, with 7 bases lining up with TRBD2. Trimming at V came to 0 bases and at J to 4 bases, leaving 6 bases not matched to a gene. Germline-derived CDR1 and CDR2 are SGHDT and YYEEEE. This CDR3 contains 16 residues. This CDR3 reads CASSLGPGRGTGELFF. The CDR3 DNA is TGTGCCAGCAGCTTGGGCCCAGGGAGGGGCACCGGGGAGCTGTTTTTT. Using reference TRBV5-6 and TRBJ2-2 for the parts outside the CDR3, the full variable domain is DAGVTQSPTHLIKTRGQQVTLRCSPKSGHDTVSWYQQALGQGPQFIFQYYEEEERQRGNFPDRFSGHQFPNYSSELNVNALLLGDSALYLCASSLGPGRGTGELFFGEGSRLTVL.

The chain is built from TRBV19 and TRBJ2-1, with TRBD1 matching 8 bases. This CDR3 comprises 16 residues. The trim removed 3 bases at V and 7 bases at J, leaving 11 bases unmatched. Looked up from germline, CDR1 is LNHDA and CDR2 is SQIVND (reference sequence). The CDR3 DNA sequence: TGTGCCAGTAGTATCTCGGACAGGGTCACGATTAATGAGCAGTTCTTC. Its protein product is CASSISDRVTINEQFF. Combining the CDR3 with reference TRBV19 and TRBJ2-1 gives the whole variable domain DGGITQSPKYLFRKEGQNVTLSCEQNLNHDAMYWYRQDPGQGLRLIYYSQIVNDFQKGDIAEGYSVSREKKESFPLTVTSAQKNPTAFYLCASSISDRVTINEQFFGPGTRLTVL.

This chain connects TRBV28 to TRBJ2-7; perhaps TRBD2 as D (6 bases). The V end was cut by 6 bases, the J end by 4 bases, with 19 bases between. This CDR3 is 15 amino acids long. CDR1 is MDHEN and CDR2 is SYDVKM in the germline V gene. CDR3 loop: CASRPYRGGVYEQYF. The CDR3, as DNA: TGTGCCAGCAGGCCCTATCGGGGCGGGGTGTACGAGCAGTACTTC.

V is TRBV6-5 and J is TRBJ2-7; TRBD1 matches at 7 bases. Germline V gives CDR1 MNHEY, CDR2 SVGAGI. Unmatched junction bases numbered 4, after V lost 8 bases and J lost 0 bases. The CDR3 length is 13 residues. The CDR3 sequence: CASRAGGSYEQYV. CDR3 DNA sequence: TGTGCCAGCCGGGCAGGGGGCTCCTACGAGCAGTACGTC.

This chain uses TRBV5-4 with TRBJ2-5, with 8 bases aligning to TRBD1. With V trimmed by 3 bases and J by 2 bases, 6 bases remained unmatched. The CDR3 contains 15 residues. CDR1 is SGHNT, CDR2 YYREEE, per germline (reference sequence). DNA of the CDR3: TGTGCCAGCAGCTCCGGCGGACAGGGACAAGAGACCCAGTACTTC. Encoded protein: CASSSGGQGQETQYF.

DNA of the CDR3: TGTGCCAGCAGTTTATGGGCCACCGGGGAGCTGTTTTTT. Amino acid sequence: CASSLWATGELFF. The chain employs TRBV28 and TRBJ2-2; no definite D call. Trimming took off 0 bases at V and 4 bases at J, with 3 bases between the two ends. This CDR3 has 13 amino acids. The germline V gene has CDR1 MDHEN and CDR2 SYDVKM.

This chain uses TRBV30 with TRBJ2-2, with no clear D. The V gene lost 1 base and the J gene lost 0 bases, with 9 bases spanning the gap. From germline, CDR1 is GTSNPN and CDR2 SVGIG (reference sequence). The CDR3 has 15 residues. The CDR3 spells CAWSGLRANTGELFF. In DNA form, the CDR3 reads TGTGCCTGGAGTGGACTGAGAGCGAACACCGGGGAGCTGTTTTTT.

The V and J genes are TRBV28 and TRBJ1-1; 11 bases fit TRBD1. The CDR3 length is 15 residues. V dropped 6 bases and J dropped 4; count of bases not matched to a gene: 7. CDR1 MDHEN and CDR2 SYDVKM come from the germline V gene. The CDR3 loop reads CASRGQGASGTEAFF. In nucleotides, the CDR3 is TGTGCCAGCAGAGGACAGGGGGCATCGGGCACTGAAGCTTTCTTT.

The chain is built from TRBV7-6 and TRBJ2-5, with TRBD2 identical over 9 bases. The V and J ends lost 1 base and 3 bases, in that order; junction bases with no gene match: 15. Germline V CDR1 and CDR2: SGHVS, FNYEAQ. This CDR3 spans 19 amino acids. DNA of the CDR3: TGTGCCAGCAGCTTAGTAGGCCCCGGTCTAGCGGGAATAGAAGAGACCCAGTACTTC. Translating gives CASSLVGPGLAGIEETQYF.

This clone was picked up a small number of times. V usage is TRBV2 and J usage is TRBJ2-7, with 11 bases that match TRBD2. Per the germline V gene, CDR1 is SNHLY and CDR2 is FYNNEI. After removal of 6 bases from V and 7 bases from J, the junction contained 8 bases not matched to a gene. The CDR3 is 14 residues long. CDR3 in DNA: TGTGCCAGCAGGATTACTAGCGGGAGTGGTGAGCAGTACTTC. This translates into CASRITSGSGEQYF.

The chain carries TRBV28 and TRBJ2-1; 16 bases fit TRBD2. The CDR3 runs to 21 residues. CDR1 is MDHEN and CDR2 is SYDVKM in the germline V gene. V lost 10 bases and J lost 8; bases outside the gene matches: 26. CDR3 amino acids: CATPPQVTPGLAGGKGHEQFF. The CDR3 coding sequence is TGTGCCACCCCTCCTCAGGTAACACCGGGACTAGCGGGAGGGAAGGGGCATGAGCAGTTCTTC.

This rearrangement joins TRBV2 to TRBJ2-3, with 9 bases matching TRBD2. J gave up 0 bases and V 6 bases, and 7 bases lay outside the gene matches. The CDR3 contains 16 residues. CDR1 SNHLY and CDR2 FYNNEI come from the germline V gene. CDR3 sequence reads: CASRRTTSGSTDTQYF. CDR3 in DNA: TGTGCCAGCAGGAGAACGACTAGCGGCAGCACAGATACGCAGTATTTT.

The chain recombines TRBV5-1 with TRBJ2-7, with 7 bases lining up with TRBD1. Trimming at V came to 4 bases and at J to 0 bases, leaving 10 bases not matched to a gene. This CDR3 spans 16 amino acids. The V gene's germline CDR1 is SGHRS and CDR2 YFSETQ. CDR3 loop: CASSPQAAGGSYEQYF. DNA of the CDR3: TGCGCCAGCAGCCCCCAGGCGGCAGGGGGCTCCTACGAGCAGTACTTC. The entire variable domain, with the rest obtained from reference TRBV5-1 and TRBJ2-7, is as follows: KAGVTQTPRYLIKTRGQQVTLSCSPISGHRSVSWYQQTPGQGLQFLFEYFSETQRNKGNFPGRFSGRQFSNSRSEMNVSTLELGDSALYLCASSPQAAGGSYEQYFGPGTRLTVT.

J is TRBJ2-3 and V is TRBV28; the match to TRBD2 covers 14 bases. Germline values: CDR1 MDHEN, CDR2 SYDVKM. V dropped 8 bases and J dropped 2; count of bases not matched to a gene: 9. There are 17 residues in the CDR3. CDR3 in amino acids: CASALGGLAGDTDTQYF. CDR3 coding DNA: TGTGCCAGCGCCCTGGGGGGACTAGCGGGGGACACAGATACGCAGTATTTT.

The rearrangement joins TRBV6-5 to TRBJ2-7; D might be TRBD1 (6 bases). Trimming took off 6 bases at V and 1 base at J, with 10 bases between the two ends. CDR3 length: 13 amino acids. CDR1 and CDR2 from the germline V gene are MNHEY and SVGAGI. DNA of the CDR3: TGTGCCAGCAGCGACAGGTGGTCCTACGAGCAGTACGTC. As protein: CASSDRWSYEQYV.

This clone was observed a handful of times. This rearrangement joins TRBV6-5 to TRBJ1-3; unclear D gene. The CDR3 runs to 14 residues. CDR1 and CDR2 from the germline V gene are MNHEY and SVGAGI. V lost 6 bases, J lost 0 bases, and 9 bases lay in between. The CDR3 is CASRRRSSGNTIYF. The CDR3 DNA sequence: TGTGCCAGCAGGAGACGGAGCTCTGGAAACACCATATATTTT.

The genes are TRBV2 and TRBJ2-6; the match to TRBD1 covers 12 bases. The CDR3 loop spans 16 amino acids. The germline V gene encodes CDR1 SNHLY and CDR2 FYNNEI. V lost 7 bases, J lost 2 bases, and 3 bases stayed unmatched. CDR3 loop: CASTGTGGPGANVLTF. As DNA, the CDR3 is TGTGCCAGCACCGGGACAGGGGGCCCTGGGGCCAACGTCCTGACTTTC.

The J gene is TRBJ2-1, the V gene TRBV29-1; 9 nucleotides match TRBD2. The V and J ends lost 5 bases and 6 bases, in that order; junction bases with no gene match: 5. Germline assignment: CDR1 SQVTM and CDR2 ANQGSEA. The CDR3 loop spans 13 amino acids. The CDR3 sequence: CSVRGGRANEQFF. The DNA of the CDR3 is TGCAGCGTTCGAGGCGGGAGGGCCAATGAGCAGTTCTTC.

This chain uses TRBV6-5 with TRBJ2-5; 10 nucleotides agree with TRBD2. Germline V lookup: CDR1 MNHEY, CDR2 SVGAGI. V lost 3 bases, J lost 3 bases, and 4 bases stayed unmatched. The CDR3 has 15 residues. The CDR3 DNA reads as TGTGCCAGCAGTTATCGAGCGGGGGGGGAAGAGACCCAGTACTTC. The encoded protein is CASSYRAGGEETQYF.

This chain links TRBV5-1 with TRBJ2-5; TRBD2 matches at 11 bases. Germline V gene sequence: CDR1 SGHRS, CDR2 YFSETQ. The V segment lost 0 bases and the J segment 2 bases; nucleotides outside the gene matches: 3. The CDR3 covers 16 residues. The CDR3 protein is CASSLAPSGRQETQYF. As DNA, the CDR3 is TGCGCCAGCAGCTTGGCCCCTAGCGGGAGGCAAGAGACCCAGTACTTC.

CDR3 sequence reads: CASSLGGSEAFF. The CDR3 DNA reads as TGTGCCAGCTCCCTAGGTGGGTCTGAAGCTTTCTTT. This rearrangement joins TRBV18 to TRBJ1-1, with D uncertain. The CDR3 contains 12 residues. The germline CDR1 and CDR2 sequences are KGHSH and LQKENI. V was trimmed by 6 bases and J by 6 bases, leaving 11 bases between them.

The chain carries TRBV10-3 and TRBJ2-5, with D possibly being TRBD1 (6 bases). Germline-derived CDR1 and CDR2 are ENHRY and SYGVKD. Trimming pared 5 bases from V and 3 bases from J, leaving 10 bases between. The CDR3 covers 13 residues. The CDR3 nucleotides are TGTGCCATCAGTACAGGGCTGAAAGAGACCCAGTACTTC. It encodes CAISTGLKETQYF.

The rearrangement uses TRBV3-1 (or the pseudogene TRBV3-2) and TRBJ2-5; TRBD2 matches at 12 bases. The V gene end was trimmed by 6 bases and the J gene end by 5 bases; junction bases not matched to a gene: 7. This CDR3 is built from 15 residues. Germline values: CDR1 LGHDT, CDR2 YNNKEL (reference sequence). The CDR3 loop reads CASRSSGGAGETQYF. DNA for the CDR3: TGTGCCAGCAGATCTAGCGGGGGGGCAGGGGAGACCCAGTACTTC.

The rearrangement uses TRBV30 and TRBJ2-1; TRBD2 is a possible D gene (5 bases). This CDR3 has 13 residues. Trimming shortened V by 2 bases and J by 9 bases, and 14 bases separated the two germline ends. Germline V gives CDR1 GTSNPN, CDR2 SVGIG (reference sequence). CDR3 amino acids: CAWSTGVSSEQFF. The CDR3 DNA is TGTGCCTGGAGTACCGGGGTCTCCAGTGAGCAGTTCTTC. Based on the CDR3 plus reference TRBV30 and TRBJ2-1, the full variable domain is SQTIHQWPATLVQPVGSPLSLECTVEGTSNPNLYWYRQAAGRGLQLLFYSVGIGQISSEVPQNLSASRPQDRQFILSSKKLLLSDSGFYLCAWSTGVSSEQFFGPGTRLTVL.

The rearrangement links TRBV10-2 to TRBJ2-3; D is perhaps TRBD2 (5 bases). Trimming stripped 4 bases from V and 6 bases from J, with 17 bases between. CDR1 is WSHSY and CDR2 is SAAADI in the germline V gene. The CDR3 is 15 amino acids. CDR3 nucleotides: TGCGCCAGCAGTGGAGGAGGCAGCGGTGGTGATACGCAGTATTTT. The encoded protein is CASSGGGSGGDTQYF.

V and J are TRBV5-1 and TRBJ2-3; 9 bases agree with TRBD1. The germline V gene encodes CDR1 SGHRS and CDR2 YFSETQ. This CDR3 has 17 amino acids. V trimming: 0 bases; J trimming: 4 bases; junction bases outside the gene matches: 9. CDR3 DNA sequence: TGCGCCAGCAGCTTGGGGCCCCGGGACAGGGTGTCAGATACGCAGTATTTT. This translates into CASSLGPRDRVSDTQYF.